The rows below give T cell receptor beta chains drawn from one sample of a study of blood T cell repertoires in COVID-19. The data were produced by immunoSEQ multiplex PCR, yet TCRdb's version contains in-frame clones alone and is incomplete. The table records about 77,000 clones, about 80% of them present only once. Sequencing was performed on peripheral blood. These TCRs come from a woman between 65 and 79 years old with acute or convalescent COVID-19. Each CDR3 is given without its conserved first and last residue.

v_gene | len | CDR3aa
TRBV9 | 13 | ASSVGGGREETQY
TRBV11-2 | 14 | ASSSRTGGLNTEAF
TRBV7-3 | 11 | ASSLSTVNEQF
TRBV19 | 12 | ASSIAQGGSPLH
TRBV6-6 | 13 | ASSYGGTGGETQY
TRBV18 | 12 | ASSPGQGNEKLF
TRBV29-1 | 13 | SVDSTSGDTDTQY
TRBV3-1/TRBV3-2 | 15 | ASSQGGGQGGNSPLH
TRBV5-6 | 14 | ASSFAPGLSTDTQY
TRBV7-6 | 12 | ASSYRGPGNTIY
TRBV9 | 13 | ASSPRGASGNTIY
TRBV19 | 12 | ASGGQSSGNTIY
TRBV27 | 13 | ASRSGADRAYGYT
TRBV18 | 11 | ASSPDGDYGYT
TRBV7-8 | 16 | ASSLAWTTRAGVNEQF
TRBV6-5 | 13 | ASSRAATGNSPLH
TRBV27 | 13 | ASSLKGVRDEKLF
TRBV3-1/TRBV3-2 | 14 | ASSQDKGLDTGELF
TRBV6-1 | 14 | ASSVGQGLANQPQH
TRBV4-3 | 11 | ASSQGYSNEQF